This passage covers 9 T cell receptor beta chains from one sample sequenced in a study of monozygotic twins with inflammatory bowel disease. TCRdb reprocessed the 5' RACE reads; each CDR3 protein has one entry and no DNA is given. This sample's clone table lists under 200,000 distinct CDR3 sequences. The specimen sequenced was blood. The receptor source for this set is a human donor with ulcerative colitis or Crohn's disease, or a healthy co-twin of an affected twin (not recorded which).

The chain carries TRBV12-3 or TRBV12-4 and TRBJ2-1; TCRdb's D call, TRBD2, is unchecked because there is no DNA. This CDR3 has 15 residues. CDR3 residues: CASSPWTSENNEQFF.

The rearrangement links TRBV28 to TRBJ2-5. Germline CDR1 and CDR2: MDHEN and SYDVKM. The CDR3 loop spans 16 amino acids. CDR3 loop: CASSDIKLGRQETQYF.

V is TRBV7-3 and J is TRBJ2-6; absent DNA, TCRdb's TRBD1 call cannot be checked. CDR1 is SGHTA and CDR2 is FQGTGA in the germline V gene. The CDR3 covers 15 residues. CDR3 sequence reads: CASSTGSSGANVLTF.

The V and J genes are TRBV5-5 and TRBJ1-5; TCRdb's D call of TRBD1 is untestable without DNA. The CDR3 is made up of 15 amino acids. The germline V gene encodes CDR1 SGHKS and CDR2 YYEKEE (reference sequence). CDR3 sequence reads: CASSLEVQGALPQHF.

V and J are TRBV20-1 and TRBJ2-3; with no DNA, the TCRdb D assignment of TRBD2 cannot be verified. The CDR3 contains 15 residues. The germline V gene encodes CDR1 DFQATT and CDR2 SNEGSKA (reference sequence). The CDR3 spells CSAPRTSGTSDTQYF.

The chain couples TRBV10-3 to TRBJ1-1; the TCRdb call, TRBD1, lacks DNA for checking. CDR1 and CDR2 (germline): ENHRY, SYGVKD. The CDR3 sequence is 14 residues long. The CDR3 region is CAISESAGFTEAFF.

V and J are TRBV7-2 and TRBJ2-4; absent DNA, TCRdb's TRBD1 call cannot be checked. CDR3 length: 16 amino acids. Germline V gene sequence: CDR1 SGHTA, CDR2 FQGNSA. CDR3 protein: CASSLVGAASKNIQYF. Together with reference TRBV7-2 and TRBJ2-4, the CDR3 gives the full variable domain: GAGVSQSPSNKVTEKGKDVELRCDPISGHTALYWYRQSLGQGLEFLIYFQGNSAPDKSGLPSDRFSAERTGGSVSTLTIQRTQQEDSAVYLCASSLVGAASKNIQYFGAGTRLSVL.

The V call is TRBV7-3, the J call TRBJ2-5; TCRdb names TRBD1, which stays unverified in the absence of DNA. The CDR3 sequence is 15 residues long. CDR1 and CDR2 (germline): SGHTA, FQGTGA. CDR3 loop: CASSMTGGVGETQYF. The entire variable domain, with the rest obtained from reference TRBV7-3 and TRBJ2-5, is as follows: GAGVSQTPSNKVTEKGKYVELRCDPISGHTALYWYRQSLGQGPEFLIYFQGTGAADDSGLPNDRFFAVRPEGSVSTLKIQRTERGDSAVYLCASSMTGGVGETQYFGPGTRLLVL.

The chain links TRBV5-1 to TRBJ2-7; TCRdb selects TRBD1, and the lack of DNA leaves this call unchecked. Germline loops: CDR1 SGHRS, CDR2 YFSETQ. The CDR3 extends over 13 amino acids. CDR3 in amino acids: CASRLWDNYEQYF. Using reference TRBV5-1 and TRBJ2-7 for the parts outside the CDR3, the full variable domain is KAGVTQTPRYLIKTRGQQVTLSCSPISGHRSVSWYQQTPGQGLQFLFEYFSETQRNKGNFPGRFSGRQFSNSRSEMNVSTLELGDSALYLCASRLWDNYEQYFGPGTRLTVT.